This T cell receptor (beta chain) was sequenced for a study of control samples from healthy donors and cancer patients. Trimming pared 4 bases from V and 4 bases from J, leaving 8 bases between. There are 13 residues in the CDR3. CDR1 and CDR2 from the germline V gene are SGDLS and YYNGEE. The repertoire was sequenced with immunoSEQ multiplex PCR; TCRdb's copy has only in-frame clones and lacks some. Found here are about 92,000 clones, 82% of them singletons; the top ten hold approximately 9.8%. The clonotype comes from a woman aged 60-75 years in good health. The genes are TRBV9 and TRBJ2-2; D is undetermined. What was sequenced was blood. The CDR3 bases are TGTGCCAGCAGCCCACAAGCCACCGGGGAGCTGTTTTTT. It is translated as CASSPQATGELFF. Looking up the rest from reference TRBV9 and TRBJ2-2 gives the full variable domain: DSGVTQTPKHLITATGQRVTLRCSPRSGDLSVYWYQQSLDQGLQFLIQYYNGEERAKGNILERFSAQQFPDLHSELNLSSLELGDSALYFCASSPQATGELFFGEGSRLTVL.